This entry is about one T cell receptor (beta chain). What it binds is not known. These data belong to a study of cytomegalovirus exposure and HLA in healthy donors. Vbeta (60) and Jbeta (13) primers were used in the PCR. The table came from immunoSEQ multiplex PCR; TCRdb's copy has only in-frame clones and leaves some out. Its table lists about 88,000 clones. Findings of the study overall: The study carried out a later analysis of TCR beta sequences. It associated 15,000 to 20,000 of them with specific HLA alleles at a false discovery rate of 0.05.

The CDR3 contains 12 residues. Germline lookup yields CDR1 SEHNR and CDR2 FQNEAQ (reference sequence). The V end was cut by 10 bases, the J end by 1 base, with 10 bases between. The material sequenced was PBMCs. The TCR was taken from a girl aged 5 to 17 in good health and CMV-seropositive. This sequence joins TRBV7-9 and TRBJ1-1; D is unresolved. In nucleotides, the CDR3 is TGTGCCATAGCTCCAGAGAACACTGAAGCTTTCTTT. This sequence encodes CAIAPENTEAFF.